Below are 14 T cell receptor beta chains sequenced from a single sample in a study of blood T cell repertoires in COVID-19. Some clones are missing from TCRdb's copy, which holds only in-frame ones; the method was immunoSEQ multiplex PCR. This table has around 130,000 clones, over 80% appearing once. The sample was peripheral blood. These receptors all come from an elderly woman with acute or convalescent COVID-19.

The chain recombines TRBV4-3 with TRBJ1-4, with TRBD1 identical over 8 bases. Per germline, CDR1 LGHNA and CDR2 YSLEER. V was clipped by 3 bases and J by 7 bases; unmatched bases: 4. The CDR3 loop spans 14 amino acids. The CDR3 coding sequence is TGCGCCAGCAGCCATGGACAGGGAGGTGAAAAACTGTTTTTT. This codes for CASSHGQGGEKLFF.

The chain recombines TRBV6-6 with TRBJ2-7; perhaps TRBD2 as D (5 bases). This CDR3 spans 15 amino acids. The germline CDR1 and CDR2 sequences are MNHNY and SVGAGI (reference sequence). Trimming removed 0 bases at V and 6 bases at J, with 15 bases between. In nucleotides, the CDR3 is TGTGCCAGCAGTTACTCAGGCCTAGCAGGAGGCGAGCAGTACTTC. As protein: CASSYSGLAGGEQYF.

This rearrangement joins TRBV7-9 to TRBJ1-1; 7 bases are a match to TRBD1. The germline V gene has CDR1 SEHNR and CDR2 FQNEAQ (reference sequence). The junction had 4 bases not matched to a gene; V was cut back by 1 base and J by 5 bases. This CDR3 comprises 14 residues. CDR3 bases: TGTGCCAGCAGCTTAGGGCCAGGGGGGACTGAAGCTTTCTTT. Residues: CASSLGPGGTEAFF.

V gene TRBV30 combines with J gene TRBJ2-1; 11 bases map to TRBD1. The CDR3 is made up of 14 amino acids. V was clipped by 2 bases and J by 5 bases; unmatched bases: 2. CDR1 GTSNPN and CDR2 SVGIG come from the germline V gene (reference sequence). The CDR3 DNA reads TGTGCCTGGAGTCGGGACAGGGGGGACAATGAGCAGTTCTTC. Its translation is CAWSRDRGDNEQFF.

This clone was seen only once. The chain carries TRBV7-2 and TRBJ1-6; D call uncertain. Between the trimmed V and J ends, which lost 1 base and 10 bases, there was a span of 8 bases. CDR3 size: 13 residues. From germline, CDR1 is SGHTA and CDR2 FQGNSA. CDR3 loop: CASSLVEESPLHF. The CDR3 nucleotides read TGTGCCAGCAGCTTAGTGGAGGAATCACCCCTCCACTTT.

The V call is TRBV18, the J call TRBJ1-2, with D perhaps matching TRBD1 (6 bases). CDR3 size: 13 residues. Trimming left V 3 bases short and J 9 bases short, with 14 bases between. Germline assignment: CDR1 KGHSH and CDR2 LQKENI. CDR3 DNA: TGTGCCAGCTCACCCGACAGGTTTTTTAGCTACACCTTC. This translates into CASSPDRFFSYTF.

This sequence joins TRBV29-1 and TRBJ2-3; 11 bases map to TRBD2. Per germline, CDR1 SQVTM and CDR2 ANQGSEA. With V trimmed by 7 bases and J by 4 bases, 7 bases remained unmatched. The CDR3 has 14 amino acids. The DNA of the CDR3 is TGCAGCGCACTAGCGGGGGACTACTCAGATACGCAGTATTTT. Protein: CSALAGDYSDTQYF.

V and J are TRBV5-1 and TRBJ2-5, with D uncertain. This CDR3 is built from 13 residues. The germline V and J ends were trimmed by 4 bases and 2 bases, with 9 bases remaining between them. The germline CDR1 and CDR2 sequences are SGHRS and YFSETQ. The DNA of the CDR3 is TGCGCCAGCAGCAAACAACAGCAAGAGACCCAGTACTTC. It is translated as CASSKQQQETQYF.

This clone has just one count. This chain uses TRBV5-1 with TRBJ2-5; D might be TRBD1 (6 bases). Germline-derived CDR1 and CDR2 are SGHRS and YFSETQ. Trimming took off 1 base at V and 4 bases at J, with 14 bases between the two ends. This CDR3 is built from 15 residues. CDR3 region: CASSLSGTSLETQYF. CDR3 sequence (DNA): TGCGCCAGCAGCTTGTCCGGGACAAGTCTAGAGACCCAGTACTTC.

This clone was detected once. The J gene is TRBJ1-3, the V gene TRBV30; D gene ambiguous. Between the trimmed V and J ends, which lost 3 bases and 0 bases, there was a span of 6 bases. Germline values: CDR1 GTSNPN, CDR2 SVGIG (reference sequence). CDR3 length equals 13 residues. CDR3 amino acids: CAWRQPSGNTIYF. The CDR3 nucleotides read TGTGCCTGGAGACAGCCCTCTGGAAACACCATATATTTT.

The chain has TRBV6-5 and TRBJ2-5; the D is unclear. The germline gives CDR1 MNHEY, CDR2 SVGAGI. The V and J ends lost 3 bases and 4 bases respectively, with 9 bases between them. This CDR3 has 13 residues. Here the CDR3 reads CASSYSVRETQYF. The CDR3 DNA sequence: TGTGCCAGCAGTTATTCGGTGCGAGAGACCCAGTACTTC.

The CDR3 sequence is CASSDQGITGELFF. In nucleotides, the CDR3 is TGTGCCAGCAGTGATCAGGGGATTACCGGGGAGCTGTTTTTT. The chain is built from TRBV6-1 and TRBJ2-2; TRBD1 might be the D (6 bases). CDR1 MNHNS and CDR2 SASEGT come from the germline V gene. V was trimmed by 3 bases and J by 5 bases, leaving 10 bases between them. This CDR3 contains 14 residues.

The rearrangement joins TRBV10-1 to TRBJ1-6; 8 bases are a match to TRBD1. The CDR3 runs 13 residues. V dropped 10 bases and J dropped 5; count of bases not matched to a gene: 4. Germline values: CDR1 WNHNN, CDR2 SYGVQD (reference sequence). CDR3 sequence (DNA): TGCGCCACAGTGGACAGGGATAATTCACCCCTCCACTTT. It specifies CATVDRDNSPLHF.

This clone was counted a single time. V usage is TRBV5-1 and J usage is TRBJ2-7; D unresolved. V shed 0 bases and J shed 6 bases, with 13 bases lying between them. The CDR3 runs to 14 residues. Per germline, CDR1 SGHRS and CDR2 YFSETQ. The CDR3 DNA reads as TGCGCCAGCAGCTTGGGGAGCCACCTCTCCGAGCAGTACTTC. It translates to CASSLGSHLSEQYF. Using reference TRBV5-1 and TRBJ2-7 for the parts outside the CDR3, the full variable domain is KAGVTQTPRYLIKTRGQQVTLSCSPISGHRSVSWYQQTPGQGLQFLFEYFSETQRNKGNFPGRFSGRQFSNSRSEMNVSTLELGDSALYLCASSLGSHLSEQYFGPGTRLTVT.